Listed here is a single T cell receptor (beta chain). From germline, CDR1 is KGHDR and CDR2 SFDVKD. V lost 3 bases to trimming and J lost 6 bases; unmatched junction nucleotides: 12. The length of the CDR3 is 17 residues. Original processing notes: Using reference gene primer amplification, nucleated cell counts were estimated. Clones were sequenced by immunoSEQ multiplex PCR, and TCRdb holds only the in-frame ones, with some missing. V and J calls and clone size follow that table, whereas D and trimming were derived from the DNA. This repertoire shows around 170,000 clones, less than 90% found once; its top ten account for approximately 6.5%. This entry belongs to a study of blood T cell repertoires in COVID-19.

The source is a woman in her thirties or forties with acute or convalescent COVID-19. What was sequenced was peripheral blood. V is TRBV24-1 and J is TRBJ2-2, with 7 bases identical to TRBD1. CDR3 sequence: CATSDPDHTGAAGELFF. Written as DNA, the CDR3 is TGTGCCACCAGTGATCCTGACCATACAGGGGCGGCCGGGGAGCTGTTTTTT.